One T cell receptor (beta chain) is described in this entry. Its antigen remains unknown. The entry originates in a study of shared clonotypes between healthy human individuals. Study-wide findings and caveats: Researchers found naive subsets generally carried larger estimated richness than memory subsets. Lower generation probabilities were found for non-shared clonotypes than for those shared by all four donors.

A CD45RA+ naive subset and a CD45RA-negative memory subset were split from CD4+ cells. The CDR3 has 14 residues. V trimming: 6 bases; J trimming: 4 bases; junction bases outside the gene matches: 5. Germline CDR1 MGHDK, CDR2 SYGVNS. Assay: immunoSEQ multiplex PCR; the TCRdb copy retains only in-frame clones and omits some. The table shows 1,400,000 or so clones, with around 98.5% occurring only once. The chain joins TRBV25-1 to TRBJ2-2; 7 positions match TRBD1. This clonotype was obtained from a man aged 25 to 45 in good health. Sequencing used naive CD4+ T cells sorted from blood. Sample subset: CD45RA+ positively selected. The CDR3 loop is CASRDDRATGELFF. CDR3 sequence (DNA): TGTGCCAGCAGGGACGACAGGGCCACCGGGGAGCTGTTTTTT.